Listed here are 16 T cell receptor beta chains from one sample, sequenced in a study of early T cells in non-severe SARS-CoV-2 infection. From the 5' RACE reads, TCRdb called clonotypes with MiXCR, one entry per CDR3 protein. The sample yields roughly 51,000 distinct CDR3 sequences, around 6.9% seen once. The sample in question was whole blood, obtained at baseline. The receptors derive from an adult who was a healthcare worker with PCR-confirmed SARS-CoV-2 infection or an uninfected control (not recorded which).

This clonotype has just a few counts. CDR3 bases: TGTGCCAGCAGCTTTAGACGGACTGAAGCTTTCTTT. It encodes CASSFRRTEAFF. The chain couples TRBV7-2 to TRBJ1-1; no clear D gene. V lost 3 bases and J lost 5, with 7 bases in between. The germline gives CDR1 SGHTA, CDR2 FQGNSA. The CDR3 loop spans 12 amino acids. The whole variable domain, remainder taken from reference TRBV7-2 and TRBJ1-1, is GAGVSQSPSNKVTEKGKDVELRCDPISGHTALYWYRQSLGQGLEFLIYFQGNSAPDKSGLPSDRFSAERTGGSVSTLTIQRTQQEDSAVYLCASSFRRTEAFFGQGTRLTVV.

This clonotype was detected a few times. This chain connects TRBV15 to TRBJ2-3, with a tentative D call TRBD1 (6 bases). The germline CDR1 and CDR2 sequences are LNHNV and YYDKDF (reference sequence). The CDR3 loop spans 16 amino acids. With 1 base removed from V and 0 bases from J, the gap between germline ends came to 11 bases. CDR3 loop: CATSRGGTFSTDTQYF. The CDR3 DNA reads as TGTGCCACCAGCAGAGGGGGGACATTTAGCACAGATACGCAGTATTTT.

V is TRBV11-2 and J is TRBJ2-6, with D unclear. This CDR3 has 17 amino acids. CDR1 is SGHAT and CDR2 is FQNNGV in the germline V gene. V dropped 3 bases and J dropped 4 bases, with 16 bases sitting between them. For the CDR3, the DNA is TGTGCCAGCAGCTTCTCCCCACAGATCACCGGGGCCAACGTCCTGACTTTC. Its translation: CASSFSPQITGANVLTF.

This clonotype was observed at least ten times. The chain is built from TRBV10-3 and TRBJ2-7; 7 nucleotides agree with TRBD1. The germline gives CDR1 ENHRY, CDR2 SYGVKD. Trimming at V came to 2 bases and at J to 4 bases, leaving 5 bases not matched to a gene. This CDR3 region has 14 residues. The CDR3, as DNA: TGTGCCATCAGTGAGACAGGGGCGTTGTACGAGCAGTACTTC. As protein: CAISETGALYEQYF.

The V and J genes are TRBV6-2 or TRBV6-3 and TRBJ2-5; D is perhaps TRBD2 (5 bases). This CDR3 has 13 residues. The V gene lost 6 bases and the J gene lost 4 bases, with 12 bases spanning the gap. The germline V gene encodes CDR1 MNHEY and CDR2 SVGEGT. CDR3 DNA sequence: TGTGCCAGCAGGAGGGCCCCTCCAGAGACCCAGTACTTC. This gives the protein CASRRAPPETQYF.

A note on this clonotype: A much larger clone differs from this one at a single base, so this may be a read error. The V gene is TRBV11-2, the J gene TRBJ1-1; no clear D gene. The CDR3 loop spans 14 amino acids. The V gene's germline CDR1 is SGHAT and CDR2 FQNNGV. As DNA, the CDR3 is TGTGGCAGCAGCCCCCGCTTAGCGAACACTGAAGCTTTCTTT. Its translation: CGSSPRLANTEAFF.

This clonotype was seen a handful of times. V gene TRBV11-3 combines with J gene TRBJ2-2; 11 positions match TRBD2. CDR1 and CDR2 (germline): SGHNT, YENEEA. Losses at the gene ends were 4 bases for V and 1 base for J; bases not matched to a gene: 14. The CDR3 runs to 20 residues. The CDR3 sequence: CASSYFMELAGVQNTGELFF. The CDR3 DNA is TGTGCCAGCAGCTACTTCATGGAACTAGCGGGGGTGCAGAACACCGGGGAGCTGTTTTTT. The full variable domain, with the rest looked up from reference TRBV11-3 and TRBJ2-2, is EAGVVQSPRYKIIEKKQPVAFWCNPISGHNTLYWYLQNLGQGPELLIRYENEEAVDDSQLPKDRFSAERLKGVDSTLKIQPAELGDSAVYLCASSYFMELAGVQNTGELFFGEGSRLTVL.

The J gene is TRBJ2-7, the V gene TRBV29-1; 7 bases agree with TRBD1. Trimming at V came to 5 bases and at J to 2 bases, leaving 15 bases not matched to a gene. The CDR3 is 16 amino acids. The germline V gene has CDR1 SQVTM and CDR2 ANQGSEA. The DNA for the CDR3 is TGCAGCGTTTCGGATACAGGGGCACTAAGGGCCTACGAGCAGTACTTC. The encoded protein is CSVSDTGALRAYEQYF.

The rearrangement joins TRBV29-1 to TRBJ2-1, with 10 bases matching TRBD1. CDR1 is SQVTM, CDR2 ANQGSEA, per germline. The V segment lost 1 base and the J segment 3 bases; nucleotides outside the gene matches: 0. This CDR3 has 14 residues. CDR3 DNA sequence: TGCAGCGTTGAAGGGACAGGGGGCTACAATGAGCAGTTCTTC. This translates into CSVEGTGGYNEQFF.

The chain carries TRBV5-1 and TRBJ1-6; 7 bases agree with TRBD1. The CDR3 covers 16 residues. Germline CDR1 is SGHRS and CDR2 is YFSETQ. Trimming removed 4 bases from V and 7 bases from J; junction bases left unmatched: 11. CDR3: CASSRVVGTANSPLHF. The CDR3 DNA is TGCGCCAGCAGCCGCGTAGTCGGGACAGCAAATTCACCCCTCCACTTT.

This chain joins TRBV5-4 and TRBJ2-3; unclear D gene. From germline, CDR1 is SGHNT and CDR2 YYREEE (reference sequence). Between the trimmed V and J ends, which lost 2 bases and 1 base, there was a span of 8 bases. This CDR3 is 14 amino acids long. The CDR3 region is CASSLSQGTDTQYF. Written as DNA, the CDR3 is TGTGCCAGCAGCTTATCCCAGGGCACAGATACGCAGTATTTT.

This clonotype was seen many times. The chain recombines TRBV20-1 with TRBJ2-1; D remains unclear. Trimming removed 0 bases from V and 3 bases from J, with 0 bases in between. The germline V gene has CDR1 DFQATT and CDR2 SNEGSKA (reference sequence). The CDR3 extends over 11 amino acids. The CDR3 here is CSARDYNEQFF. The CDR3 nucleotides read TGCAGTGCTAGAGACTACAATGAGCAGTTCTTC.

This clonotype was seen ten or more times. J is TRBJ1-1 and V is TRBV5-5, with D perhaps matching TRBD1 (5 bases). This CDR3 has 15 amino acids. Germline values: CDR1 SGHKS, CDR2 YYEKEE (reference sequence). V lost 6 bases and J 13 bases, leaving 28 bases between the germline ends. The CDR3 region is CASTQEWGKGLKLFF. DNA of the CDR3: TGTGCCAGCACCCAAGAATGGGGGAAGGGACTGAAGCTTTTCTTT.

At least ten counts were recorded for this clonotype. This chain links TRBV19 with TRBJ2-2; D gene unclear. Trimming left V 9 bases short and J 1 base short, with 12 bases between. The CDR3 is made up of 14 amino acids. Looked up from germline, CDR1 is LNHDA and CDR2 is SQIVND (reference sequence). The CDR3 DNA is TGTGCCAGCCAGAGGCACCGGAACACCGGGGAGCTGTTTTTT. Translating gives CASQRHRNTGELFF.

This clonotype was observed a handful of times. The rearrangement joins TRBV11-3 to TRBJ2-5; TRBD1 matches 8 bases. Germline-derived CDR1 and CDR2 are SGHNT and YENEEA. V shed 5 bases and J 5 bases; nucleotides not matched to a gene: 13. The CDR3 contains 16 residues. CDR3 bases: TGTGCCAGCAGCGCTGGGGAGACAGGGGATGTGGAGACCCAGTACTTC. It is translated as CASSAGETGDVETQYF.

This clonotype was seen more than once but under ten times. V is TRBV15 and J is TRBJ2-5; maybe TRBD1 (7 bases). Trimming stripped 1 base from V and 5 bases from J, with 14 bases between. The CDR3 has 15 amino acids. Germline lookup yields CDR1 LNHNV and CDR2 YYDKDF (reference sequence). The DNA of the CDR3 is TGTGCCACCAGCAGAGTCGGAGGGGGCAAGGAGACCCAGTACTTC. Amino acids: CATSRVGGGKETQYF.